These 11 T cell receptor beta chains share one sample of origin, sequenced in a study of CD8 T cells in Susac syndrome. Random-hexamer reverse transcription was applied to about 0.5 to 1 ug RNA. TCRdb itself ran the immunoSEQ multiplex PCR reads through MiXCR, one entry per CDR3 protein. The sample has tens of thousands of distinct CDR3 sequences, approximately 94% seen once. Sequencing was performed on CD8+ T cells from PBMCs. These receptors all come from a human donor with multiple sclerosis.

The chain links TRBV6-2 or TRBV6-3 to TRBJ2-7; TRBD2 matches at 13 bases. CDR3 length equals 15 residues. Germline CDR1 is MNHEY and CDR2 is SVGEGT. Unmatched junction bases numbered 1, after V lost 2 bases and J lost 3 bases. CDR3 amino acids: CASSYRTSGSYEQYF. In DNA, the CDR3 is TGTGCCAGCAGTTACCGGACTAGCGGGAGCTACGAGCAGTACTTC.

The chain carries TRBV7-9 and TRBJ1-5; D gene uncertain. With 6 bases removed from V and 6 bases from J, the gap between germline ends came to 18 bases. CDR1 is SEHNR, CDR2 FQNEAQ, per germline (reference sequence). The CDR3 has 15 residues. The CDR3 loop is CASSPRGDGIQPQHF. The CDR3 DNA sequence: TGTGCCAGCAGTCCCCGAGGTGACGGGATTCAGCCCCAGCATTTT.

This clonotype is a singleton in its sample. The chain carries TRBV3-1 and TRBJ2-7, with a weak D call TRBD1 (6 bases). The CDR3 runs 13 residues. V lost 4 bases to trimming and J lost 6 bases, with 13 bases between them. Germline V gives CDR1 LGHDT, CDR2 YNNKEL (reference sequence). The chain's CDR3 is CASSPFRGGEQYF. The CDR3 DNA reads TGTGCCAGCAGCCCCTTTCGAGGGGGCGAGCAGTACTTC.

The chain employs TRBV29-1 and TRBJ2-7, with 8 bases aligning to TRBD2. Trimming removed 4 bases from V and 3 bases from J; junction bases left unmatched: 5. Germline-derived CDR1 and CDR2 are SQVTM and ANQGSEA. This CDR3 is 13 amino acids long. The CDR3 sequence is CSVAPSGSYEQYF. The CDR3 DNA is TGCAGCGTTGCCCCCAGCGGGAGCTACGAGCAGTACTTC.

The gene calls are TRBV6-5 and TRBJ1-2; possible D gene TRBD1, 5 bases. The CDR3 sequence is 14 residues long. V gave up 1 base and J gave up 3 bases, with 9 bases separating them. Germline assignment: CDR1 MNHEY and CDR2 SVGAGI. Here the CDR3 DNA reads TGTGCCAGCAGTTACTACTCGGGGGACTATGGCTACACCTTC. It codes for CASSYYSGDYGYTF.

Comment on this clonotype: Sequence at one end of the junction differs from germline and may be a read error. The genes are TRBV29-1 and TRBJ1-2; tentatively, D is TRBD1 (5 bases). The CDR3 contains 13 residues. Germline V gives CDR1 SQVTM, CDR2 ANQGSEA. CDR3 residues: CSAERVDSYGYTF. DNA of the CDR3: TGCAGCGCTGAAAGAGTCGACAGCTATGGCTACACCTTC.

The CDR3 DNA is TGTGCCAGCAGCTGGGATCGGGAGCGGGTAGAGACCCAGTACTTC. Its protein product is CASSWDRERVETQYF. The V gene is TRBV7-9, the J gene TRBJ2-5; a possible D gene is TRBD2 (6 bases). The germline V gene encodes CDR1 SEHNR and CDR2 FQNEAQ (reference sequence). Deletions cut 4 bases from V and 4 bases from J, with 16 bases between. This CDR3 has 15 amino acids.

Here the CDR3 DNA reads TGCAGCGTTGAAGGTCCCGCCCGGCTCGAGACCCAGTACTTC. Encoded protein: CSVEGPARLETQYF. This rearrangement joins TRBV29-1 to TRBJ2-5, with no clear D. Germline values: CDR1 SQVTM, CDR2 ANQGSEA. The V gene lost 1 base and the J gene lost 5 bases, with 14 bases spanning the gap. The CDR3 extends over 14 amino acids.

This rearrangement joins TRBV7-9 to TRBJ1-5; TRBD1 matches 7 bases. The V gene's germline CDR1 is SEHNR and CDR2 FQNEAQ (reference sequence). The CDR3 sequence is 13 residues long. V lost 3 bases, J lost 5 bases, and 1 base stayed unmatched. CDR3 amino acids: CASSFDRDQPQHF. The DNA of the CDR3 is TGTGCCAGCAGCTTCGACAGGGATCAGCCCCAGCATTTT.

This sequence joins TRBV12-3 or TRBV12-4 and TRBJ2-6; D is uncertain. V shed 7 bases and J shed 0 bases, with 4 bases lying between them. This CDR3 is built from 13 residues. The CDR3 loop is CASKSSGANVLTF. The CDR3 DNA sequence: TGTGCCAGCAAAAGCTCTGGGGCCAACGTCCTGACTTTC.

This rearrangement joins TRBV12-3 or TRBV12-4 to TRBJ1-1; D remains ambiguous. Trimming left V 5 bases short and J 1 base short, with 8 bases between. The CDR3 is 13 residues long. The CDR3 DNA follows: TGTGCCAGCAGTATGACACCGAACACTGAAGCTTTCTTT. Its protein product is CASSMTPNTEAFF.